This T cell receptor (beta chain) was retrieved from a study of PD-1 blockade in classical Hodgkin lymphoma. Noted time point: newly diagnosed, previously untreated cHL patient sample. With 7 bases clipped from V and 4 bases from J, the junction kept 3 bases outside the gene matches. This CDR3 has 13 residues. CDR1 is WSHSY and CDR2 is SAAADI in the germline V gene. Generated by immunoSEQ multiplex PCR, the TCRdb table keeps only in-frame clones and is missing some. The sample lists roughly 77,000 clones; 85% to 95% were seen once. The chain combines TRBV10-2 with TRBJ1-2; 10 bases align to TRBD1. This TCR was sampled from a human donor with classical Hodgkin lymphoma. The sequenced material came from peripheral blood mononuclear cells (PBMCs). The CDR3 sequence: CASTRTGGYGYTF. The CDR3 bases are TGCGCCAGCACCCGGACAGGGGGCTATGGCTACACCTTC.